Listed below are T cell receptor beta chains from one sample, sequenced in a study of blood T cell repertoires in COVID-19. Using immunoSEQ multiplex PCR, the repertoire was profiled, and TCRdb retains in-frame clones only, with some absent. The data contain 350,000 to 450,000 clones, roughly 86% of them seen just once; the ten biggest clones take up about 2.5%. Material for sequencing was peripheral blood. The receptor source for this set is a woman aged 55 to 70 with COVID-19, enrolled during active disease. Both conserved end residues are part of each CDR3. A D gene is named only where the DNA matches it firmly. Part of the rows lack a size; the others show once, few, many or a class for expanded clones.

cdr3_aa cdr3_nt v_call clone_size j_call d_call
CASSQYREQYSNQPQHF TGTGCCAGCAGCCAGTACAGGGAACAATATAGCAATCAGCCCCAGCATTTT TRBV7-8 . TRBJ1-5 .
CASTWTGGGTDTQYF TGTGCCAGCACCTGGACAGGGGGAGGCACAGATACGCAGTATTTT TRBV27 . TRBJ2-3 TRBD1
CASSPGQGSYEQYF TGCGCCAGCAGCCCCGGACAGGGATCCTACGAGCAGTACTTC TRBV5-1 once TRBJ2-7 TRBD1
CASSVGDRGIDEQYF TGTGCCAGCAGTGTGGGTGACAGGGGAATTGACGAGCAGTACTTC TRBV28 . TRBJ2-7 TRBD1
CASSPGAVGTEAFF TGTGCCAGCTCACCAGGGGCCGTTGGCACTGAAGCTTTCTTT TRBV18 . TRBJ1-1 .
CASRARLNTGELFF TGTGCCAGCAGGGCGCGGCTGAACACCGGGGAGCTGTTTTTT TRBV7-3 . TRBJ2-2 .
CASSLQPSGNSPLHF TGTGCCAGCAGTTTACAGCCATCGGGGAATTCACCCCTCCACTTT TRBV27 . TRBJ1-6 .
CASSLNRDRPYYGYTF TGTGCCAGCAGCTTGAACCGGGACAGACCCTACTATGGCTACACCTTC TRBV5-5 . TRBJ1-2 TRBD1
CATQMTGANEKLFF TGTGCGACCCAAATGACAGGGGCGAACGAAAAACTGTTTTTT TRBV2 once TRBJ1-4 TRBD1
CASSGAGGENTIYF TGCGCCAGCAGTGGGGCAGGGGGCGAAAACACCATATATTTT TRBV10-1 . TRBJ1-3 TRBD1
CASSQASTRGNEKLFF TGCGCCAGCAGCCAGGCTTCAACCCGAGGAAACGAAAAACTGTTTTTT TRBV4-1 . TRBJ1-4 .
CASSKTRGRDYEQYF TGTGCCAGCAGTAAGACCAGGGGTCGAGACTACGAGCAGTACTTC TRBV6-6 . TRBJ2-7 .
CASSLVGGLAQYF TGTGCCAGCAGCTTAGTTGGAGGGTTAGCTCAGTACTTC TRBV11-3 . TRBJ2-4 .
CSAQAGIENTEAFF TGCAGCGCCCAAGCGGGGATAGAGAACACTGAAGCTTTCTTT TRBV29-1 . TRBJ1-1 .
CASSIGQAYEQYF TGTGCCAGTAGTATAGGACAGGCCTACGAGCAGTACTTC TRBV19 . TRBJ2-7 .
CASSLLLDSKGYTF TGTGCCAGCAGTCTGCTCTTGGACAGTAAAGGCTACACCTTC TRBV5-5 . TRBJ1-2 .
CASSHHREILSQPQHF TGCGCCAGCAGCCACCACAGGGAGATCCTCTCTCAGCCCCAGCATTTT TRBV5-1 . TRBJ1-5 .
CASSLSGGQGGNQPQHF TGTGCCAGCAGCTTATCGGGAGGACAGGGCGGGAATCAGCCCCAGCATTTT TRBV7-3 . TRBJ1-5 TRBD1
CASSSLAGGNTGELFF TGCGCCAGCAGCTCACTAGCGGGGGGGAACACCGGGGAGCTGTTTTTT TRBV5-1 . TRBJ2-2 TRBD2
CASSLISEIRLNNEQFF TGCGCCAGCAGCTTAATTAGTGAGATTCGACTTAACAATGAGCAGTTCTTC TRBV5-1 . TRBJ2-1 .
CASSFRTGFNTIYF TGTGCCAGCAGTTTCCGGACAGGGTTTAACACCATATATTTT TRBV28 . TRBJ1-3 TRBD1
CASSSGPKANYGYTF TGTGCCAGCAGCTCTGGGCCGAAAGCTAACTATGGCTACACCTTC TRBV27 . TRBJ1-2 .
CASSLESSGTYEQYF TGTGCCAGCAGCTTAGAGTCTAGCGGGACCTACGAGCAGTACTTC TRBV7-2 . TRBJ2-7 TRBD2
CASSFQQGLHEQYF TGTGCCAGCAGCTTCCAACAGGGGCTACACGAGCAGTACTTC TRBV7-2 . TRBJ2-7 TRBD1
CASSYRGRSYNSPLHF TGTGCCAGCAGTTACAGGGGGCGATCCTATAATTCACCCCTCCACTTT TRBV6-5 few TRBJ1-6 TRBD1
CASSPQMEGSPLHF TGCGCCAGCAGCCCTCAAATGGAGGGTTCACCCCTCCACTTT TRBV5-1 . TRBJ1-6 .
CASSPRDRGINQPQHF TGTGCCAGTAGCCCCCGGGACAGGGGGATCAATCAGCCCCAGCATTTT TRBV19 . TRBJ1-5 TRBD1
CASSLTGTVTGELFF TGTGCCAGCAGCTTAACTGGGACAGTTACCGGGGAGCTGTTTTTT TRBV7-3 . TRBJ2-2 TRBD1
CASSPGQGVRTEAFF TGCGCCAGCAGCCCCGGACAGGGCGTCCGCACTGAAGCTTTCTTT TRBV5-1 once TRBJ1-1 TRBD1
CASSPGGNTGELFF TGTGCCAGCAGCCCCGGGGGGAACACCGGGGAGCTGTTTTTT TRBV4-2 once TRBJ2-2 .
CASANSGGALGTQYF TGCGCCAGCGCGAATAGCGGGGGAGCCTTAGGGACCCAGTACTTC TRBV5-1 . TRBJ2-5 TRBD2
CATSDRTGGIGNEQFF TGTGCCACCAGTGATCGGACAGGGGGCATCGGCAATGAGCAGTTCTTC TRBV24-1 . TRBJ2-1 TRBD1
CASSRDDRRIEKLFF TGTGCCAGCAGCCGGGACGACAGGCGGATTGAAAAACTGTTTTTT TRBV27 . TRBJ1-4 .
CASSQDGGSSYNSPLHF TGTGCCAGCAGCCAAGATGGGGGGAGCTCCTATAATTCACCCCTCCACTTT TRBV3-1/TRBV3-2 . TRBJ1-6 .
CASSAGGADYGYTF TGTGCCAGCAGCGCAGGGGGCGCTGACTATGGCTACACCTTC TRBV9 . TRBJ1-2 TRBD1
CASSDPRQVSYEQYF TGTGCCAGCAGTGACCCTAGACAGGTCTCCTACGAGCAGTACTTC TRBV25-1 . TRBJ2-7 .
CASSERGEGGYNSPLHF TGTGCCAGCAGTGAAAGGGGGGAGGGCGGATATAATTCACCCCTCCACTTT TRBV6-1 . TRBJ1-6 .
CASSSRGSGANVLTF TGTGCCAGCAGCTCCAGGGGTTCTGGGGCCAACGTCCTGACTTTC TRBV13 . TRBJ2-6 .
CASSLTGGYGYTF TGTGCCAGTAGTCTGACAGGGGGCTATGGCTACACCTTC TRBV19 . TRBJ1-2 TRBD1
CASFYLSGEQFF TGTGCCAGCTTTTACCTTAGCGGGGAGCAGTTCTTC TRBV5-6 . TRBJ2-1 TRBD2